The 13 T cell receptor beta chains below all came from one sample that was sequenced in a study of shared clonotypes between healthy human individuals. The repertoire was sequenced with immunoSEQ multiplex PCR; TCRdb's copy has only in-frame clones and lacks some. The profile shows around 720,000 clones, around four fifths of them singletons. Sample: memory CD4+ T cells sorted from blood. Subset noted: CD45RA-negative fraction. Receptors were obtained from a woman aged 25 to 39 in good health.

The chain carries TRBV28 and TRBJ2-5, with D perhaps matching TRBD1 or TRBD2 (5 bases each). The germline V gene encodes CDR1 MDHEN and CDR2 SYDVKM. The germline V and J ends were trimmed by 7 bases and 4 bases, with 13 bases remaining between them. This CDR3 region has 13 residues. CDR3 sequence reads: CASMSGAGETQYF. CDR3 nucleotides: TGTGCCAGCATGTCCGGGGCCGGAGAGACCCAGTACTTC.

DNA for the CDR3: TGTGCCAGCAGCTCCCCGTCGGGGACTGGAAACACCATATATTTT. It translates to CASSSPSGTGNTIYF. The V gene is TRBV28, the J gene TRBJ1-3; D call uncertain. The CDR3 is 15 residues long. CDR1 is MDHEN and CDR2 is SYDVKM in the germline V gene. The V and J ends lost 6 bases and 2 bases respectively, with 14 bases between them.

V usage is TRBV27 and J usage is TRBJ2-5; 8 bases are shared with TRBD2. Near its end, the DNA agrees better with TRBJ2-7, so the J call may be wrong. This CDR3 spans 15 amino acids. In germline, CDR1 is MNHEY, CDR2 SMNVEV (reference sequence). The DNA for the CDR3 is TGTGCCAGCAGTTTGATAGCGGGAAGCTCCTACGAGCAGTACTTC. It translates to CASSLIAGSSYEQYF.

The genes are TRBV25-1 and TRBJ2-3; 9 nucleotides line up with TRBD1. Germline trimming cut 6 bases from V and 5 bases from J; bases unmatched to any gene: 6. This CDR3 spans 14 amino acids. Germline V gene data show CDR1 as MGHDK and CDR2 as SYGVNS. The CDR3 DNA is TGTGCCAGCAGCCCGGGGACAGGGATAGATACGCAGTATTTT. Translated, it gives CASSPGTGIDTQYF.

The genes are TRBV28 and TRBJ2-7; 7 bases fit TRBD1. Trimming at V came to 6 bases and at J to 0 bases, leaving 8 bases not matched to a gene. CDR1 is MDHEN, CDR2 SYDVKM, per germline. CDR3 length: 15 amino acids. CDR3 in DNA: TGTGCCAGCAGGGAACAGGGGCCCAACTCCTACGAGCAGTACTTC. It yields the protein CASREQGPNSYEQYF.

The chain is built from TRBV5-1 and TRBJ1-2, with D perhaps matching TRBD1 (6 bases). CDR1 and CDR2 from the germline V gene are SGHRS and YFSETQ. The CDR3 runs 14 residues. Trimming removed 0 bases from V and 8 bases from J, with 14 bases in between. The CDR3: CASSLVVGAEGYTF. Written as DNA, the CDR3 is TGCGCCAGCAGCTTGGTCGTGGGGGCGGAGGGCTACACCTTC.

The CDR3 sequence is CASSPMGLAVSGETQYF. The CDR3 DNA sequence: TGTGCCAGCAGCCCGATGGGACTAGCCGTGTCAGGAGAGACCCAGTACTTC. This chain connects TRBV7-2 to TRBJ2-5; TRBD2 aligns across 9 bases. Germline CDR1 is SGHTA and CDR2 is FQGNSA. CDR3 length equals 17 residues. V was pared by 5 bases and J by 4 bases, with 14 bases of the junction left unmatched.

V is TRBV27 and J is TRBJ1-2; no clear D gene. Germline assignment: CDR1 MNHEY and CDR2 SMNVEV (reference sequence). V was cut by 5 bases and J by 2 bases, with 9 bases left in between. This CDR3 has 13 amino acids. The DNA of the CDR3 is TGTGCCAGCAGTCCGAGTGTGAACTATGGCTACACCTTC. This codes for CASSPSVNYGYTF.

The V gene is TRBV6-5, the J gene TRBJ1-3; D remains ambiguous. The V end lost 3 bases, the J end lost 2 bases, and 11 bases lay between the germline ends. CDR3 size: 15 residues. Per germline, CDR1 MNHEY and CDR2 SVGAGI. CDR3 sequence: CASSYSSGPGNTIYF. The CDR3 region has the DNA TGTGCCAGCAGTTATAGCTCCGGCCCTGGAAACACCATATATTTT.

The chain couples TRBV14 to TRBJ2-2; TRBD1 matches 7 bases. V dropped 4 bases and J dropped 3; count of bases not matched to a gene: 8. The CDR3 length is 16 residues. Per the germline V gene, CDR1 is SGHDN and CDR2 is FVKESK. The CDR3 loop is CASSPHIDRDTGELFF. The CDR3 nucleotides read TGTGCCAGCAGCCCCCACATCGACAGGGACACCGGGGAGCTGTTTTTT.

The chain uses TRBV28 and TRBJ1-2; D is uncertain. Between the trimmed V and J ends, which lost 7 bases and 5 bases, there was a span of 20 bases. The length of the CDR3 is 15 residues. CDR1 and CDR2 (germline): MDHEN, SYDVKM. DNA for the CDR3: TGTGCCAGCACTACCCCAATGAGCAGCCGTTATGGCTACACCTTC. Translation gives CASTTPMSSRYGYTF.

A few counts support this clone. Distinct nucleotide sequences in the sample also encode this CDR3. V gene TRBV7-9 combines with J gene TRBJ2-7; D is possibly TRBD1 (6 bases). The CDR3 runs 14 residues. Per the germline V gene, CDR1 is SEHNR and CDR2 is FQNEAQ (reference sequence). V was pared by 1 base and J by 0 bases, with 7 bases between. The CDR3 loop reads CASSLGQASYEQYF. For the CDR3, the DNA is TGTGCCAGCAGCTTAGGACAGGCCTCCTACGAGCAGTACTTC.

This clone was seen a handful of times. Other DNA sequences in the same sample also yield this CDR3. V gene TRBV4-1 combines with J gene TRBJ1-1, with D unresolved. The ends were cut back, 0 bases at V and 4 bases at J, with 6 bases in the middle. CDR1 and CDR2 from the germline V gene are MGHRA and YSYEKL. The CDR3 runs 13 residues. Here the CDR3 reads CASSQDSGTEAFF. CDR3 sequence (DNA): TGCGCCAGCAGCCAAGATTCGGGCACTGAAGCTTTCTTT.